The present TCR beta chain was sequenced within a study of cytomegalovirus exposure and HLA in healthy donors. Trimming removed 0 bases at V and 0 bases at J, with 9 bases between. The CDR3 sequence is 15 residues long. Germline V gene sequence: CDR1 SGHRS, CDR2 YFSETQ. General study findings and limits: The study designated about 180 TCR beta chains cytomegalovirus-associated. Association with HLA alleles at 0.05 false discovery rate was found for around 17,000 TCR beta sequences in a later analysis. In presence/absence analyses, roughly uniform sequencing depth across donors was assumed.

Vbeta (60) and Jbeta (13) primers were used in the PCR. Assay: immunoSEQ multiplex PCR; the TCRdb copy retains only in-frame clones and omits some. The table records about 100,000 clones, about three quarters of them present only once. This clone has only one observation. Its antigen is currently unknown. The rearrangement joins TRBV5-1 to TRBJ2-5; TRBD1 is a possible D gene (5 bases). The specimen was PBMCs. This clonotype was obtained from a man between 60 and 75 years old in good health and CMV-seropositive. The CDR3 sequence is CASSLVRAYQETQYF. The CDR3 region has the DNA TGCGCCAGCAGCTTGGTCAGGGCGTACCAAGAGACCCAGTACTTC.